The entry below describes one T cell receptor (beta chain). What it binds is unknown. This entry is derived from a study of human versus mouse CDR3 diversity and MHC coevolution. Study-level findings and limits: By iCHAO1, human TCR beta clonotypes numbered about 1.5 million, the most.

TCRdb's table, derived via immunoSEQ multiplex PCR, lists solely in-frame clones and lacks some. The repertoire holds roughly 80,000 clones, with about 90% as singletons. Material for sequencing was naive CD4+ T cells from blood. Subset here: CD45RO-negative CD62L-positive naive CD4 T cells. The receptor was derived from a person aged 25 to 69 in good health.

The CDR3 protein is CASSSKRGPPYEQYF. The CDR3 bases are TGTGCCAGTAGTAGTAAGCGGGGGCCGCCCTACGAGCAGTACTTC. The chain is built from TRBV19 and TRBJ2-7; 8 bases line up with TRBD2. This CDR3 contains 15 residues. V shed 4 bases, J shed 2 bases, and the junction held 7 bases outside the gene matches. Looked up from germline, CDR1 is LNHDA and CDR2 is SQIVND (reference sequence). Full variable domain (remainder filled in from reference TRBV19 and TRBJ2-7): DGGITQSPKYLFRKEGQNVTLSCEQNLNHDAMYWYRQDPGQGLRLIYYSQIVNDFQKGDIAEGYSVSREKKESFPLTVTSAQKNPTAFYLCASSSKRGPPYEQYFGPGTRLTVT.